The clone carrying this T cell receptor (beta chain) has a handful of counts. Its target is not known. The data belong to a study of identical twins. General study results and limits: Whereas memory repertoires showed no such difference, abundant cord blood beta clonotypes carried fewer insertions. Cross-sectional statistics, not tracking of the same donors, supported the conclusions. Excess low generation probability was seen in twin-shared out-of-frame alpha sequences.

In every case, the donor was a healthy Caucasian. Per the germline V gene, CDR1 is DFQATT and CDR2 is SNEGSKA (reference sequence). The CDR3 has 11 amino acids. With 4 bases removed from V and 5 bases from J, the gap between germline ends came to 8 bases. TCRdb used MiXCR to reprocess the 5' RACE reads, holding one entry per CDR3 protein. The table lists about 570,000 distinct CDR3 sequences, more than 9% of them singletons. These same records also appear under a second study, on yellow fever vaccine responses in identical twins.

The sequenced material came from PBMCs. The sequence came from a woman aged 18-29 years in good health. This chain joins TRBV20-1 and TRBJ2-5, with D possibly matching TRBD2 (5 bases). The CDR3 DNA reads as TGCAGTGCTAATCCGGGGGAGACCCAGTACTTC. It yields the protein CSANPGETQYF.